Listed here is a single TCR beta chain. This clonotype was seen only once. What antigen it recognizes has not been identified. Base qualities are not recorded, but no much larger clone differs from it by a single base. V sheds 4 bases and J sheds 5 bases, leaving 17 bases between their ends. The CDR3 spans 15 residues, from the cysteine through the phenylalanine. The CDR3 DNA has 45 bases and is translated from base 1. Taken from the germline V gene (reference sequence), the CDR1 and CDR2 loops are SGHKS and YYEKEE. Library preparation employed PCR. Sequencing instrument: Illumina MiSeq. cDNA was made using SMARTScribe reverse transcriptase and a 5' template-switch oligo that added a universal priming site. Each cDNA molecule was tagged by a 12-nucleotide random unique molecular identifier (UMI) carried on the template-switch oligo. During reverse transcription, TCRbeta transcripts were targeted by chain-specific reverse primers. Uracil DNA glycosylase treatment was used to remove residual template-switch adapters, and a Qiagen MinElute kit was used to purify the cDNA. For the first PCR, roughly 25 cycles were run with KAPA HiFi HotStart ReadyMix and step-out primers, split across four 50 ul reactions. First-round PCR products were gel-purified before further amplification. Illumina Nextera adapters were attached in a second PCR of approximately 8 cycles, and the libraries were then purified and pooled. A 50-nucleotide 5' read captured the UMI barcode for each TCRbeta molecule. The original pipeline was this. The MIGEC toolkit was used to group reads by UMI into consensus reads. PEAR was used to merge forward and reverse consensus reads into final reads. Identical UMI-sequence pairs found in more than one library were treated as cross-sample contamination and removed by a custom decontamination script. MIGMAP, a wrapper around IgBLAST, was used to carry out V(D)J assignment and CDR3 extraction. A TCR clonotype was defined as sharing the same V gene, J gene and CDR3 amino acid sequence, and CDR1 and CDR2 were not sequenced. TCRdb trimmed public reads at Q25 via fastp, called clones via MiXCR and kept in-frame beta chains. When rows share a CDR3 protein, they turn into one entry using the most common DNA and genes. The V and J calls follow TCRdb's processing rather than the paper's. The sample table holds approximately 3,500 distinct CDR3 sequences, of which about 54% were seen once. The ten largest account for 20% to 30% of the sample.

TCRbeta repertoires were measured from mRNA instead of genomic DNA, an approach that captures expressed receptors. Without cell sorting, buffy coat leukocytes were collected into Trizol, and RNA was extracted using the Direct-zol RNA MiniPrep Plus kit. To separate plasma, buffy coat and red blood cells, the EDTA blood tubes were centrifuged right away at 4 degrees C. This sample was taken from a study of robustness of blood B and T cell sequencing (dated 2018 in TCRdb). Regarding the study in general: The goal of the study was to figure out the amount of peripheral blood required to reliably characterize the TCRbeta and IgG repertoires of an individual. TCRbeta and IgG repertoires were quantified in each of the roughly ten independently drawn blood samples. For technical replicates, two replicate TCRbeta cDNA libraries were prepared from one shared RNA pool that came from a single 10 ml draw.

Findings and caveats that apply to the study as a whole: Between the technical replicate libraries, 90% to 95% of the top 10,000 TCRbeta clonotypes in one library were also present in the other library. The TCRbeta rarefaction curves did not fully level off, which suggests under-sequencing or many low-abundance clonotypes. Because EDTA tubes had to be fractionated immediately, the use of EDTA tubes in multi-site collections was limited. Evidence of cross-contamination, likely caused by batch processing, was seen in one pair of TCRbeta libraries, and the UMI-sequence pairs shared between the two libraries were removed. Pooling tubes did not increase the overlap of rare TCRbeta clonotypes, which implies that much larger blood volumes would be needed to capture rare TCRbeta clonotypes. The 1,000 most abundant TCRbeta clonotypes from the pooled draws were detected in every single 10 ml sample. Coverage of the top 10,000 TCRbeta clonotypes approached saturation when 3 or 4 tubes (roughly 29-45 ml blood) were combined.

Input material: peripheral blood. The chain is made from TRBV5-5 and TRBJ2-3; the best D guess is TRBD1, with 6 bases matching. The sequence was obtained from a human donor in good health. The nucleotide sequence reads as follows: TGTGCCAGCAGCCCCGGTTGGGGGCCGATAGATACGCAGTATTTT. This codes for CASSPGWGPIDTQYF.